This T cell receptor (beta chain) came from a study of long-term antiretroviral therapy in people with HIV. This CDR3 has 18 amino acids. V was cut by 3 bases and J by 0 bases, with 15 bases left in between. Germline lookup yields CDR1 LNHDA and CDR2 SQIVND (reference sequence). At survey level, the immunoSEQ assay was run in its v3.0 version. TCRdb's copy holds only in-frame clones and misses some; the assay was immunoSEQ multiplex PCR. The sample has approximately 45,000 clones; roughly 86% are singletons. Overall study findings and caveats: Samples were collected from the mid-2000s to the late 2010s under possibly less effective ART regimens. It was observed that HIV repertoires exhibited narrower CDR3 length ranges than controls. Repertoire composition at all time points was dominated by clones that had expanded before ART.

About this clone itself: The antigen is undetermined.

The J gene is TRBJ2-6, the V gene TRBV19, with D perhaps matching TRBD1 (6 bases). This sample comprised unsorted PBMCs, obtained 0.1 years before starting antiretroviral therapy. This clonotype originated in a woman in her forties or fifties with HIV. CDR3 DNA sequence: TGTGCCAGTAGTATCGGCTTAACCAGGGGCTCTGGGGCCAACGTCCTGACTTTC. It codes for CASSIGLTRGSGANVLTF.